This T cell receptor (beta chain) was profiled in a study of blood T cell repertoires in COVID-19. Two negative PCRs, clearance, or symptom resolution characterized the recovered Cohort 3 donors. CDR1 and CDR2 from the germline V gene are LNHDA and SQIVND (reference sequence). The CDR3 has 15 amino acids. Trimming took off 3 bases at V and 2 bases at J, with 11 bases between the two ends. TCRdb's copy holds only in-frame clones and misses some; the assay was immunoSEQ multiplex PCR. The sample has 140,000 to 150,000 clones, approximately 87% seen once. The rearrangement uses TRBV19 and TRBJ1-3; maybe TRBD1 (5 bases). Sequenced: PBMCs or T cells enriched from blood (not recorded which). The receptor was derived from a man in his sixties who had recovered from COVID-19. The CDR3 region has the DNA TGTGCCAGTAGTATTCCCCAGGGCGCTGGAAACACCATATATTTT. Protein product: CASSIPQGAGNTIYF.